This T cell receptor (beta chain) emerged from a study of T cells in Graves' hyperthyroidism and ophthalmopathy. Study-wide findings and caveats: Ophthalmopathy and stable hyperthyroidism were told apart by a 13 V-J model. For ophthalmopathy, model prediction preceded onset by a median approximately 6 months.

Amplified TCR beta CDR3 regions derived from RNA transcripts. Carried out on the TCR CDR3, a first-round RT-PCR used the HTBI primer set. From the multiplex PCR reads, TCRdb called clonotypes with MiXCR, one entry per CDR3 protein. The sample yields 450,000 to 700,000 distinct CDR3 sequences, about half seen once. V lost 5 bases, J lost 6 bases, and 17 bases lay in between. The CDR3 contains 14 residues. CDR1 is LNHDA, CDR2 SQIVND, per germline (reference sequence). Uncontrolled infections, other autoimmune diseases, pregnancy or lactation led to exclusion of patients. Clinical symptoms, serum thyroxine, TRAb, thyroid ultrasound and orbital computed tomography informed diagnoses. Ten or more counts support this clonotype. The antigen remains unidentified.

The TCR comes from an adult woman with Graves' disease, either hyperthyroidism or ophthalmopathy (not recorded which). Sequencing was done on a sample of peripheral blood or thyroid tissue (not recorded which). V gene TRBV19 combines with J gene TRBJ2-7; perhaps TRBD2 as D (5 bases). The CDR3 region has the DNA TGTGCCAGTAGTTCCAGGATCCGAGGGCTCGAGCAGTACTTC. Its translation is CASSSRIRGLEQYF.